The present T cell receptor (beta chain) was sequenced within a study of blood T cell repertoires in COVID-19 (dated by TCRdb to 2018 to 2021). Context from the whole study: The collaborator samples originated in the United States, Italy and Spain and spanned the acute and convalescent phases of COVID-19. Sample metadata almost always included a de-identified subject ID, COVID-19 status, age in years and sex. HLA class I and class II types, where available, came from metadata supplied by the sample provider rather than from assay-based typing. The samples were drawn from two sources: the first 160 participants of the ongoing ImmuneRACE study, and some 1,300 subjects contributed by 6 global collaborators. The material from the prospective study consisted of cDNA or gDNA derived from T cells, B-cell-depleted T cells, or PBMCs. The dataset comprised deeply sampled blood TCRbeta repertoires from subjects exposed to, actively infected with, or recovered from COVID-19. The repertoires were made available in a free public database intended to serve as a resource for research on the immune response to SARS-CoV-2.

Collaborating institutions collected whole blood in K2EDTA tubes following their own protocols. For TCRbeta analysis, collaborators shipped samples as frozen whole blood, isolated PBMCs, or DNA extracted from either of those sample types. About this clone itself: This receptor's antigen is unknown. Per-base qualities were not stored, and no clone one base away is much larger.

TCRbeta CDR3 regions were amplified from genomic DNA using the immunoSEQ Assay, a bias-controlled multiplex PCR. Under the source paper's analysis protocol: The number of nucleated cells in each sample was estimated by amplification of reference gene primers within the assay. Sequence reads were collapsed and filtered to measure the absolute abundance of every unique TCRbeta CDR3 rearrangement. Productive Simpson clonality was computed per sample as the square root of Simpson's diversity index over productive rearrangements. What TCRdb holds here is the immuneACCESS table cut down to in-frame rearrangements. Part of the clones is not present; checked against another copy, under half of the missing clones reflect an unresolved V gene, and the others are unexplained. The V and J calls and clone size are taken from that table; D and trimming were inferred from the DNA. The sample table holds more than 75,000 clones, of which 70% to 90% were seen once. Clones ranked in the top ten supply 1.2% of the sample.

Overall study results and their limits: The quantity of clinical and demographic metadata differed by source and by participant and was supplied without curation.

As encoded in the germline V gene, CDR1 is MGHRA while CDR2 is YSYEKL. The V end gives up 4 bases and the J end 7 bases, leaving 5 bases in the junction not matched to a gene. The CDR3 holds 14 amino acids from the cysteine to the phenylalanine. The only DNA kept is the CDR3, 42 bases in frame from the first base. The TCR originated in a man of 80 years or more with active or convalescent COVID-19. The V and J genes are TRBV4-1 and TRBJ2-7, and 12 bases in between align with TRBD2. Sequencing input: peripheral blood. The CDR3: CASSRTSGIYEQYF. The nucleotides are TGCGCCAGCAGCCGGACTAGCGGGATTTATGAGCAGTACTTC.